The text below deals with one T cell receptor beta chain. The table lists this clonotype with a few counts. Its specific antigen is unknown. Within one base of it there is no much larger clone, and no base qualities were kept. Trimmed from V: 4 bases; trimmed from J: 8 bases; junction bases lacking a gene match: 11. The germline V gene sets CDR1 to SQVTM and CDR2 to ANQGSEA. The CDR3 numbers 14 residues from cysteine through phenylalanine. The sequence is cut down to CDR3 DNA, 42 bases in frame from base 1. This record belongs to a study of T cells in Graves' hyperthyroidism and ophthalmopathy (dated by TCRdb to between 2019 and 2020). Study-level background: Peripheral blood samples were taken at initial diagnosis, before any treatment was given. The roughly 94 discovery patients were randomly divided into training and test sets at a 7:3 ratio. Once sampling was done, hyperthyroidism patients were given methimazole at a starting dose of 30 mg daily, whereas ophthalmopathy patients were given high-dose intravenous methylprednisolone. In more than five Graves' hyperthyroidism patients, the study also compared T-cell repertoires from thyroid tissue with T-cell repertoires from blood. An independent validation cohort of about 19 hyperthyroidism patients and more than 15 patients who later progressed to ophthalmopathy tested prospective prediction of ophthalmopathy. TCR Vbeta CDR3 sequencing of some 140 peripheral blood samples (under 45 ophthalmopathy, about 74 hyperthyroidism and approximately 17 progressor patients) is reported in the paper. TCR V-J signatures able to tell the groups apart were searched for in a discovery cohort of 90 to 100 patients, of whom more than 40 had Graves' ophthalmopathy and 55 to 60 had stable Graves' hyperthyroidism.

The TCR beta CDR3 regions were amplified from RNA transcripts. A first-round RT-PCR of the TCR CDR3 used the HTBI primer set with the Qiagen OneStep RT-PCR kit. Libraries were constructed in a second round of multiplex PCR, after which size selection and purification were performed. The libraries were sequenced on an Illumina HiSeq2000 using paired-end 100 bp reads. Under the source paper's analysis protocol: Raw data were processed with SOAPnuke, discarding reads with adapters, uncalled bases, mean Phred below 15, or no exact constant-primer or identifier match. COPE v1.2.5 was used to merge high-quality paired reads, and clonotypes were defined as unique nucleotide sequences. MiTCR v1.1 was used to align the clonotypes against IMGT TRBV, TRBD and TRBJ reference segments. Only V-J combinations with frequency above 0.0001, covering 99.2% of repertoires, were analysed. A TCS score was defined as the ratio between F50 (clonal expansion) and ExV (chaos), using BLOSUM62-based TCRdist between CDR3 peptides within each V-J. Welch's t-statistics and random forest reduced 514 V-J features to roughly 13, which were used in a naive Bayes classifier (R e1071). Through fastp at Q25 and MiXCR, TCRdb rebuilt clones from the public reads, retaining in-frame beta chains. Entries are consolidated by CDR3 protein sequence, retaining the most common genes and DNA. TCRdb assigned the V and J calls; the authors' analysis was not used. This sample holds hundreds of thousands of distinct CDR3 sequences; approximately 14% were observed only once. The ten largest clones represent 5.5% to 7.5% of the sample.

General conclusions and limits of the study: A model built on a 13 V-J signature distinguished ophthalmopathy from stable hyperthyroidism, reaching 85% to 90% sensitivity and 81.08% specificity in cross-validation and 80%/75% in testing. In validation, progression to ophthalmopathy was predicted by the model with 70.59% sensitivity and just over 72% specificity, a median of around 5.9 months before onset. Sample size was not statistically predetermined, and investigators were not blinded to group allocation. Most expanded thyroid clonotypes (frequency above 0.001) were also found in blood, which suggests that blood repertoires may mirror thyroid immune responses.

Hyperthyroidism patients were newly diagnosed, had a disease duration of under 2 months, and were aged 18 to 65 years. The study excluded patients with uncontrolled infections, other autoimmune diseases, pregnancy or lactation. Clinical symptoms, serum thyroxine and TRAb, thyroid ultrasound, and orbital computed tomography formed the basis for the diagnoses. Blood from progressor patients was drawn when they were first diagnosed with hyperthyroidism, before any ophthalmopathy symptoms appeared. Ficoll-Paque density gradient centrifugation was used to isolate PBMCs from around 10 ml of fresh peripheral blood. Progressor patients were initially diagnosed with Graves' hyperthyroidism and developed ophthalmopathy during follow-up. Total RNA was extracted using Trizol reagent, and RNA quality was assessed on an Agilent 2100 Bioanalyzer.

The specimen was blood. The chain links TRBV29-1 with TRBJ1-2, and 9 bases in between align with TRBD1. The source is a woman in her twenties or thirties with Graves' hyperthyroidism that later progressed to Graves' ophthalmopathy. The DNA reads as follows: TGCAGCGTTGTTCTCCCGGACAGGGGCGGGGGCTACACCTTC. This is translated as CSVVLPDRGGGYTF.